The 2 T cell receptor beta chains reported below all come from one sample, sequenced in a study of T cell responses to AZD1222 COVID-19 vaccine. TCRdb's copy holds only in-frame clones and misses some; the assay was immunoSEQ multiplex PCR. The sample has around 180,000 clones; just over 85% are singletons. The specimen was peripheral blood, collected on day 0 of AZD1222 vaccination. The origin of the receptors is an adult in good health.

CDR3 bases: TGTGCCAGCAGCTCCATAGCGGGGGCGAACACCGGGGAGCTGTTTTTT. Translating gives CASSSIAGANTGELFF. V gene TRBV7-9 combines with J gene TRBJ2-2, with TRBD2 matching over 9 bases. Trimming removed 4 bases from V and 0 bases from J; junction bases left unmatched: 3. The CDR3 contains 16 residues. Looked up from germline, CDR1 is SEHNR and CDR2 is FQNEAQ (reference sequence).

This chain joins TRBV2 and TRBJ2-1, with a possible D match to TRBD2 (5 bases). Germline CDR1 reads SNHLY; CDR2 reads FYNNEI. Trimming pared 8 bases from V and 4 bases from J, leaving 15 bases between. The CDR3 contains 14 residues. The CDR3 sequence: CASLRDPPYNEQFF. The CDR3 nucleotides are TGTGCCAGCCTCCGGGATCCCCCTTACAATGAGCAGTTCTTC.